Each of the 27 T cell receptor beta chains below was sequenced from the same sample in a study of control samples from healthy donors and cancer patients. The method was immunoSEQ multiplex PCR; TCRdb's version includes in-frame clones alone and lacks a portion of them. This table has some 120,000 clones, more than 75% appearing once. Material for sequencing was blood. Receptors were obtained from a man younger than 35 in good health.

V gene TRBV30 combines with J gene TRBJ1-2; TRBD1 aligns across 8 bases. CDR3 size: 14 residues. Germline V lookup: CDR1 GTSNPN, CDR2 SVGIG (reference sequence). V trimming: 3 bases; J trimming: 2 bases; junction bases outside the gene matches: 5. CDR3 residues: CAWRGGQGNYGYTF. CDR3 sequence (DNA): TGTGCCTGGAGGGGCGGACAGGGAAACTATGGCTACACCTTC.

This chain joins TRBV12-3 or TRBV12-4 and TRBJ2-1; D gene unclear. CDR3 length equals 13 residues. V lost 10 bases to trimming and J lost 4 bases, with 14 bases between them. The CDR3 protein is CATHLQSYNEQFF. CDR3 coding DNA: TGTGCCACCCATCTCCAGAGTTACAATGAGCAGTTCTTC.

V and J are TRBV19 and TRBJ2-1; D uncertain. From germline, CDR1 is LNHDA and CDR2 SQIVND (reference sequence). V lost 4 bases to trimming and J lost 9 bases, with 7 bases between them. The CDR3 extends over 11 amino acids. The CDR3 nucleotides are TGTGCCAGTAGTACTCCCAGTGAGCAGTTCTTC. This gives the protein CASSTPSEQFF.

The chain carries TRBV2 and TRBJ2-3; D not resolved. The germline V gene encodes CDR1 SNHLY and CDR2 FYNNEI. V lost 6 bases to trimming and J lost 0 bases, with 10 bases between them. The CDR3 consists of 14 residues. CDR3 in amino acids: CASSPTSSTDTQYF. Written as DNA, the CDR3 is TGTGCCAGCAGCCCAACCTCTAGCACAGATACGCAGTATTTT.

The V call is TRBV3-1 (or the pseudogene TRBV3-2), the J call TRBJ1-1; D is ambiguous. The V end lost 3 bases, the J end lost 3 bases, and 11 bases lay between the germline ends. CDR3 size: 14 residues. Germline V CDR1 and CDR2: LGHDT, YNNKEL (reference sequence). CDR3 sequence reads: CASSHRGLDTEAFF. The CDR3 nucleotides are TGTGCCAGCAGCCATCGAGGGCTGGACACTGAAGCTTTCTTT.

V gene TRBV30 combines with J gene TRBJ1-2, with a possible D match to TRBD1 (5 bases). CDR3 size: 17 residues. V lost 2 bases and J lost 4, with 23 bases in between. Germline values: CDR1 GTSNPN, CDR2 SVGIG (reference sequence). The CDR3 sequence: CAWSPGTLGPAPYGYTF. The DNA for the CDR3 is TGTGCCTGGAGTCCTGGGACGTTGGGGCCTGCCCCCTATGGCTACACCTTC.

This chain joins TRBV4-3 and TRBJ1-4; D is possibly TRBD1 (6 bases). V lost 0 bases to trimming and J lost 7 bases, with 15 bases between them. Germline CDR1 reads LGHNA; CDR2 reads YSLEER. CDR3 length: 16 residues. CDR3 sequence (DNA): TGCGCCAGCAGCCAAGATTCGGGGGGCCGGGGTGAAAAACTGTTTTTT. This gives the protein CASSQDSGGRGEKLFF.

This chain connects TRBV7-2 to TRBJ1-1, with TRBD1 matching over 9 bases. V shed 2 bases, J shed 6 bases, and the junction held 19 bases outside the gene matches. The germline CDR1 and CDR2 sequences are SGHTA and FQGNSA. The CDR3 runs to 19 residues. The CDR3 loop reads CASSLQTILTQGAFAEAFF. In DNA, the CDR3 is TGTGCCAGCAGCTTACAGACTATCCTGACACAGGGGGCCTTCGCTGAAGCTTTCTTT. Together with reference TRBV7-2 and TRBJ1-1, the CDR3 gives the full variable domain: GAGVSQSPSNKVTEKGKDVELRCDPISGHTALYWYRQSLGQGLEFLIYFQGNSAPDKSGLPSDRFSAERTGGSVSTLTIQRTQQEDSAVYLCASSLQTILTQGAFAEAFFGQGTRLTVV.

CDR3 coding DNA: TGTGCCAGCAGCCAAGGCAGGGGGCTCATCAACACTGAAGCTTTCTTT. This gives the protein CASSQGRGLINTEAFF. J is TRBJ1-1 and V is TRBV3-1 (or the pseudogene TRBV3-2); 8 nucleotides match TRBD1. Germline assignment: CDR1 LGHDT and CDR2 YNNKEL (reference sequence). The CDR3 has 16 amino acids. Unmatched junction bases numbered 6, after V lost 1 base and J lost 2 bases.

The CDR3 nucleotides read TGTGCCAGCAGGAGAGCCCACTCGGCTAACTCACCCCTCCACTTT. Translated: CASRRAHSANSPLHF. V is TRBV6-5 and J is TRBJ1-6, with D unresolved. Germline CDR1 and CDR2: MNHEY and SVGAGI. Trimming stripped 6 bases from V and 10 bases from J, with 19 bases between. The CDR3 totals 15 residues.

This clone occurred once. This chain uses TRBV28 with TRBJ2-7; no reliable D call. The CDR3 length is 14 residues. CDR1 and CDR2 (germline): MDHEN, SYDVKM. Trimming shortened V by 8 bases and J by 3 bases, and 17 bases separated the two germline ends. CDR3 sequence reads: CASATDGRVYEQYF. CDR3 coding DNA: TGTGCCAGCGCCACGGACGGAAGAGTCTACGAGCAGTACTTC.

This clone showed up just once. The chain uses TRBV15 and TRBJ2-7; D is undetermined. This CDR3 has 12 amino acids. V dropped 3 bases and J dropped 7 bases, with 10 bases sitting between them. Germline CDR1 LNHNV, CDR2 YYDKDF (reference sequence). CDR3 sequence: CATSSLLSEQYF. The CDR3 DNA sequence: TGTGCCACCAGCAGCCTTCTGAGTGAGCAGTACTTC.

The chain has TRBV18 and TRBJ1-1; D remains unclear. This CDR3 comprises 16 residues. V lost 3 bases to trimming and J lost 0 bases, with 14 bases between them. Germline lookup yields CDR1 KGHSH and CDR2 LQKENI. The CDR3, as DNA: TGTGCCAGCTCACCCCTCTCGGACCGCATGAACACTGAAGCTTTCTTT. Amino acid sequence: CASSPLSDRMNTEAFF. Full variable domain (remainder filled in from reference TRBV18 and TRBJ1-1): NAGVMQNPRHLVRRRGQEARLRCSPMKGHSHVYWYRQLPEEGLKFMVYLQKENIIDESGMPKERFSAEFPKEGPSILRIQQVVRGDSAAYFCASSPLSDRMNTEAFFGQGTRLTVV.

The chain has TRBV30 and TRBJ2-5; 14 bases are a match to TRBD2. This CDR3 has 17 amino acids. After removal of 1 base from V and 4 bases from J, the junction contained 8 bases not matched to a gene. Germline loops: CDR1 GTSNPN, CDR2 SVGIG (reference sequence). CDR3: CAWSATSGRVQRETQYF. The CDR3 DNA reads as TGTGCCTGGAGTGCGACTAGCGGGAGGGTTCAAAGAGAGACCCAGTACTTC.

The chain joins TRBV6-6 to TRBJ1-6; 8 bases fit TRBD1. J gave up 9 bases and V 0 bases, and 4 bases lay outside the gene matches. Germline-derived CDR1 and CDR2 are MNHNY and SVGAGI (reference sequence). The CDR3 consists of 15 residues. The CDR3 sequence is CASSYSWDRPSPLHF. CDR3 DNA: TGTGCCAGCAGTTACTCTTGGGACAGGCCTTCACCCCTCCACTTT.

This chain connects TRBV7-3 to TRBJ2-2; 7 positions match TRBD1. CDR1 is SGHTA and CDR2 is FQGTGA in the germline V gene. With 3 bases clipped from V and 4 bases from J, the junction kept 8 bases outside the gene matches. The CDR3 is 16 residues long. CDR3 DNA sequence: TGTGCCAGCAGCTTGGTTACGCCAGGGGGCACCGGGGAGCTGTTTTTT. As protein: CASSLVTPGGTGELFF.

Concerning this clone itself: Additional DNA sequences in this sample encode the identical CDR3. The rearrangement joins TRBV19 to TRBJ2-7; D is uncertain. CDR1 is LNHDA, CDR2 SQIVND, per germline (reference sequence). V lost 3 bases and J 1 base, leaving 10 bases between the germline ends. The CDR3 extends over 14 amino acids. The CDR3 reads CASSIRGPSYEQYF. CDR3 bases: TGTGCCAGTAGTATCAGAGGCCCTTCCTACGAGCAGTACTTC.

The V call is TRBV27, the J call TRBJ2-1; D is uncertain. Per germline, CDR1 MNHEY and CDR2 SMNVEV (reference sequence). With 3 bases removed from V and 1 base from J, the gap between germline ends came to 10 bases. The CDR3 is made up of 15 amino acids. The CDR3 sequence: CASSLSVESYNEQFF. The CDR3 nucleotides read TGTGCCAGCAGTTTGTCAGTGGAGTCCTACAATGAGCAGTTCTTC.

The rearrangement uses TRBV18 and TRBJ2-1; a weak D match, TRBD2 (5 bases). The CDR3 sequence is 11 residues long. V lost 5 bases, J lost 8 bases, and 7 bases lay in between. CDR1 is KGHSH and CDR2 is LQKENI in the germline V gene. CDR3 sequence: CASSISDEQFF. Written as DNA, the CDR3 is TGTGCCAGCTCAATTAGCGATGAGCAGTTCTTC.

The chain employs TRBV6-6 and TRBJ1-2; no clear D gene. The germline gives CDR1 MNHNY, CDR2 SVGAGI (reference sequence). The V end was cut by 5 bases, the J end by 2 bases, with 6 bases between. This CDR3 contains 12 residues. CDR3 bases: TGTGCCAGCAGTCCCGGGAACTATGGCTACACCTTC. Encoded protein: CASSPGNYGYTF.

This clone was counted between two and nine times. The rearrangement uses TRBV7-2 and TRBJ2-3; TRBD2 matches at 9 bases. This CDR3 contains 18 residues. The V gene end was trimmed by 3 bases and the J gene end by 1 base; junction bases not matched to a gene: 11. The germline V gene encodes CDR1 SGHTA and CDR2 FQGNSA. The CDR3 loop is CASSFWAGGRAGTDTQYF. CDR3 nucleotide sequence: TGTGCCAGCAGCTTTTGGGCCGGCGGGAGGGCCGGCACAGATACGCAGTATTTT.

The CDR3 DNA sequence: TGTGCCAGCAGCTTAGGTGCGGCCTCAGAAGAGACCCAGTACTTC. Encoded protein: CASSLGAASEETQYF. V gene TRBV11-3 combines with J gene TRBJ2-5; no definite D call. Germline V lookup: CDR1 SGHNT, CDR2 YENEEA. The ends were cut back, 1 base at V and 3 bases at J, with 12 bases in the middle. This CDR3 has 15 residues.

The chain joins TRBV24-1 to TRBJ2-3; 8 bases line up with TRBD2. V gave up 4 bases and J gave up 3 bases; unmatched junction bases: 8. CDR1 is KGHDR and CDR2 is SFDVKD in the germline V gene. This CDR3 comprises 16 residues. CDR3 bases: TGTGCCACCAGTGAGATGAGCGGGAGAGGGACAGATACGCAGTATTTT. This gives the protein CATSEMSGRGTDTQYF.

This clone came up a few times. In nucleotides, the CDR3 is TGTGCCAGCAGGGCCGGGACAGGGTATGAAAAACTGTTTTTT. It yields the protein CASRAGTGYEKLFF. The chain is built from TRBV6-5 and TRBJ1-4; 9 nucleotides align to TRBD1. Germline loops: CDR1 MNHEY, CDR2 SVGAGI. The V segment lost 6 bases and the J segment 6 bases; nucleotides outside the gene matches: 5. This CDR3 spans 14 amino acids.

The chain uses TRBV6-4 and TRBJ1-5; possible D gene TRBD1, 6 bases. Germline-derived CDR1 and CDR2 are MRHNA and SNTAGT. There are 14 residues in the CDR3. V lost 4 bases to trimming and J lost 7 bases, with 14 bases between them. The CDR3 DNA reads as TGTGCCAGCAGTGTTAGGGGGGACGCACAGCCCCAGCATTTT. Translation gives CASSVRGDAQPQHF.

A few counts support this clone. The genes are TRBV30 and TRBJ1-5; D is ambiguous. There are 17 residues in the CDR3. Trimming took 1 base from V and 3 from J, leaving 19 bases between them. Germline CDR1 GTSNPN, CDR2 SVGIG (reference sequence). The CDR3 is CAWSESFFGEYNQPQHF. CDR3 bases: TGTGCCTGGAGTGAATCCTTTTTTGGGGAGTACAATCAGCCCCAGCATTTT. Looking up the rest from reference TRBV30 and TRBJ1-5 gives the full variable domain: SQTIHQWPATLVQPVGSPLSLECTVEGTSNPNLYWYRQAAGRGLQLLFYSVGIGQISSEVPQNLSASRPQDRQFILSSKKLLLSDSGFYLCAWSESFFGEYNQPQHFGDGTRLSIL.

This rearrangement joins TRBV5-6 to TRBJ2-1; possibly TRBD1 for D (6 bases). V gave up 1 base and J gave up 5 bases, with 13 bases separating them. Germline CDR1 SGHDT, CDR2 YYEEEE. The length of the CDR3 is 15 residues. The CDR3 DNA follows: TGTGCCAGCAGCTTGACACAGGGAAAGGACAATGAGCAGTTCTTC. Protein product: CASSLTQGKDNEQFF.